Sequencing of this T cell receptor beta chain was carried out in a study of graft-versus-host responses after intestinal transplantation. Study findings and constraints: GvH clones turned up in recipient marrow; some had shown up first in ileum or blood.

Here immunoSEQ multiplex PCR was the method, and the copy in TCRdb shows in-frame clones only, minus some. The table includes about 99,000 clones, roughly 87% detected once. The V gene's germline CDR1 is LNHDA and CDR2 SQIVND (reference sequence). The V and J ends lost 3 bases and 4 bases respectively, with 25 bases between them. CDR3 length: 20 residues. This clone was detected once. As yet, its antigen is unknown. The sample in question was unstimulated CD4+ T cells sorted from spleen or lymph node cells, obtained before intestinal transplant. The chain links TRBV19 to TRBJ1-6, with a possible D match to TRBD1 (5 bases). This sequence originates from a human donor who received an intestinal transplant. The CDR3 spells CASSIAGTGLGPLYNSPLHF. The CDR3 DNA follows: TGTGCCAGTAGTATCGCCGGGACCGGGCTTGGGCCCCTTTATAATTCACCCCTCCACTTT.